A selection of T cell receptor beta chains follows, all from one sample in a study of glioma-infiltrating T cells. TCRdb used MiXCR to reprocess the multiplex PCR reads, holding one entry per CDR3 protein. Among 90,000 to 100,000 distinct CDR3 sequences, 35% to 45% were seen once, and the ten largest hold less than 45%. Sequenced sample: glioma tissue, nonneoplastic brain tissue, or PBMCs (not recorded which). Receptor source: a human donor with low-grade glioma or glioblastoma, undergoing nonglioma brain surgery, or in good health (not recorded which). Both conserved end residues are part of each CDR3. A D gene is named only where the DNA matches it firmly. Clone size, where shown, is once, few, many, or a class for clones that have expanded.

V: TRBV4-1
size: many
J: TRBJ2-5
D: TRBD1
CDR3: CASSQGVGQGETQYF
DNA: TGCGCCAGCAGCCAAGGGGTGGGACAGGGGGAGACCCAGTACTTC

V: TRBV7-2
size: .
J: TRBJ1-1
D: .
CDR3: CTSSLEATGSSTEAFF
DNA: TGTACCAGCAGCTTAGAGGCGACAGGATCGTCGACTGAAGCTTTCTTT

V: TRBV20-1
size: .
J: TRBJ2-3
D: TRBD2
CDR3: CSARDTATSVSTDTQYF
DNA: TGCAGTGCTAGAGACACCGCCACTAGCGTTAGCACAGATACGCAGTATTTT

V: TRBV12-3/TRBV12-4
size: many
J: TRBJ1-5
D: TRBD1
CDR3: CASSLAQGQGGKRRQPQHF
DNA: TGTGCCAGCAGTTTAGCGCAGGGACAGGGGGGGAAAAGGCGACAGCCCCAGCATTTT

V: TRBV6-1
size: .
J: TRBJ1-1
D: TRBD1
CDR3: CASSWTGGQNTEASF
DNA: TGTGCCAGCAGCTGGACAGGGGGCCAGAACACTGAAGCCTCCTTT

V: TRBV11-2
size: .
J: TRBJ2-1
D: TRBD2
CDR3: CASSPGCGSEQFF
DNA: TGTGCCAGCAGCCCAGGGTGCGGGAGTGAGCAGTTCTTC

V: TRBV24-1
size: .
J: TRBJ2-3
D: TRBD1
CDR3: CATSDFWRTGSDTQYF
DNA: TGTGCCACCAGTGATTTCTGGAGGACAGGTTCGGATACGCAGTATTTT

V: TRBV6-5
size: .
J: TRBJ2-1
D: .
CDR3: CASSSIGGVENEQFF
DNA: TGTGCCAGCAGCAGTATAGGAGGGGTCGAGAATGAGCAGTTCTTC

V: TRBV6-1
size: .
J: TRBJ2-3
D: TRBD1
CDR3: CASRTGGADTQYF
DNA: TGTGCCAGCAGGACAGGGGGTGCAGATACGCAGTATTTT

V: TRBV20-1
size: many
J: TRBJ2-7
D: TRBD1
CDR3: CSASDRVNDEQYF
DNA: TGCAGTGCTAGTGACAGGGTGAACGACGAGCAGTACTTC

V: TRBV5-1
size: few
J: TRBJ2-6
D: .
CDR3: CASSSSVRDSGANVLTF
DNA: TGCGCCAGCAGCTCATCCGTCCGAGACTCTGGGGCCAACGTCCTGACTTTC

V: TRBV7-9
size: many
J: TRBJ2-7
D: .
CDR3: CASSPKEGPDEQYF
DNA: TGTGCCAGCAGCCCAAAGGAGGGGCCTGACGAGCAGTACTTC

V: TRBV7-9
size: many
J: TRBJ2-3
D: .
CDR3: CASSLLELGARDTQYF
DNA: TGTGCCAGCAGCTTACTTGAACTCGGGGCCCGAGATACGCAGTATTTT

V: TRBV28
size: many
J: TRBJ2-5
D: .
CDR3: CASKIRGRQETQYF
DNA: TGTGCCAGCAAAATCCGGGGGCGCCAAGAGACCCAGTACTTC

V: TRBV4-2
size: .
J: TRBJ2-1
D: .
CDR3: CASSHDSWRANEQFF
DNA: TGTGCCAGCAGCCATGATTCGTGGCGGGCAAATGAGCAGTTCTTC

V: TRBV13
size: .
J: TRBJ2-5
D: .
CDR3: CASSWNRQTLRETQYF
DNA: TGTGCCAGCAGCTGGAACCGACAGACGTTGAGGGAGACCCAGTACTTC

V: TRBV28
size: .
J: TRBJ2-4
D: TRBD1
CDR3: CARSPHRTGLAKNIQYF
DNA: TGTGCCCGCAGTCCTCACCGGACAGGATTAGCCAAAAACATTCAGTACTTC

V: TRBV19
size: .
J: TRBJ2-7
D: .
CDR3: CASSIYNEQYF
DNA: TGTGCCAGTAGTATATACAATGAGCAGTACTTC

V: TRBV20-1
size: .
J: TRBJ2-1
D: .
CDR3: CSARLAGTASYNEQSF
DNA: TGCAGTGCTAGACTTGCCGGGACCGCTTCCTACAACGAGCAGTCCTTC

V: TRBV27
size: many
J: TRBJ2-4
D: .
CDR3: CASSGGYGNIQYF
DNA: TGTGCCAGCAGTGGGGGGTATGGGAACATTCAGTACTTC

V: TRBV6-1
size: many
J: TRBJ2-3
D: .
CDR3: CASSAPRRSGTDTQYF
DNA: TGTGCCAGCAGTGCCCCTAGGCGTTCGGGCACAGATACGCAGTATTTT

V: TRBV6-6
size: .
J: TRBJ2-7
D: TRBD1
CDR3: CASRRQGATHQQYF
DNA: TGTGCCAGCAGACGACAGGGGGCCACCCACCAGCAGTACTTC

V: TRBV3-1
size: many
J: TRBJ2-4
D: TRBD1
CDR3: CASSQRDRGLIEAKNIQYF
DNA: TGTGCCAGCAGCCAGCGGGACAGGGGGCTAATAGAAGCCAAAAACATTCAGTACTTC

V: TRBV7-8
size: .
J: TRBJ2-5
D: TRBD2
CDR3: CASSPLLPGGGWETQYF
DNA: TGTGCCAGCAGCCCGCTGCTCCCCGGGGGGGGGTGGGAGACCCAGTACTTC

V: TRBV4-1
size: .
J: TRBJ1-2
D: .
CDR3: CASSQEGDGYTF
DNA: TGCGCCAGCAGCCAAGAGGGCGATGGCTACACCTTC

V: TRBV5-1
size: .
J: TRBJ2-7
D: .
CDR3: CASSLVQEGEQYF
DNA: TGCGCCAGCAGCTTGGTACAGGAGGGCGAGCAGTACTTC

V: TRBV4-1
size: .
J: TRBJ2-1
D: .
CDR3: CASSLRPGESYNEQFF
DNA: TGCGCCAGCAGCTTAAGGCCGGGAGAGAGCTACAATGAGCAGTTCTTC

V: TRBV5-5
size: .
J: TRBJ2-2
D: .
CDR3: CASSPWFRGGYTGELFF
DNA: TGTGCCAGCAGCCCGTGGTTCAGGGGAGGATACACCGGGGAGCTGTTTTTT

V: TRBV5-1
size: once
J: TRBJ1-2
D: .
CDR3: CASSLAAGPGHTF
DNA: TGCGCCAGCAGCTTGGCTGCAGGGCCCGGCCACACCTTC

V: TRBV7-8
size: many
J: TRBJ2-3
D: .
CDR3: CASSLAVGTDTQYF
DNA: TGTGCCAGCAGCTTAGCGGTCGGCACAGATACGCAGTATTTT

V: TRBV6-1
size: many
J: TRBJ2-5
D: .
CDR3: CASSEEGRKTQYF
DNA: TGTGCCAGCAGTGAAGAAGGGAGGAAGACCCAGTACTTC

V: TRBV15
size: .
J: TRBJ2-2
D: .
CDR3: CATSREAIGSSGELFF
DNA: TGTGCCACCAGCAGGGAAGCTATCGGGAGTTCCGGGGAGCTGTTTTTT

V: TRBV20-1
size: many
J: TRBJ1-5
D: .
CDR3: CSARDAYDGDQPQHF
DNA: TGCAGTGCTAGAGACGCTTATGACGGGGATCAGCCCCAGCATTTT

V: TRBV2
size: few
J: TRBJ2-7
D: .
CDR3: CASKDGQKYEQCF
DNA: TGTGCCAGCAAAGACGGACAGAAATACGAGCAGTGCTTC

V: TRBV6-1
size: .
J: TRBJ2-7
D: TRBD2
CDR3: CASTLRTREHYEQYF
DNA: TGTGCCAGCACTCTCAGGACTAGAGAGCACTACGAGCAGTACTTC

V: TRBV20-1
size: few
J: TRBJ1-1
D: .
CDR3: CSARPSGQLNTEAFF
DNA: TGCAGTGCTAGACCATCCGGACAGCTGAACACTGAAGCTTTCTTT

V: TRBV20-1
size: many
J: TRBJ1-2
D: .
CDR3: CSAREGSGVTYGYTF
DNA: TGCAGTGCTAGGGAGGGGTCGGGGGTAACCTATGGCTACACCTTC

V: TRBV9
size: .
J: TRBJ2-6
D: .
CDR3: CASSVVPGSPGANVLTF
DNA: TGTGCCAGCAGCGTAGTTCCAGGTTCTCCTGGGGCCAACGTCCTGACTTTC

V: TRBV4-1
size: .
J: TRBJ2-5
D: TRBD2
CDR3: CASSQVGLAGGPETQYF
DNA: TGCGCCAGCAGCCAAGTCGGACTAGCGGGAGGGCCAGAGACCCAGTACTTC

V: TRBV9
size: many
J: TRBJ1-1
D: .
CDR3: CASSPRGLMNTEAFF
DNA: TGTGCCAGCAGCCCCCGCGGCCTCATGAACACTGAAGCTTTCTTT

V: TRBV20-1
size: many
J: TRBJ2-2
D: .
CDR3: CSARGNTGELFF
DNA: TGCAGTGCTAGAGGGAACACCGGGGAGCTGTTTTTT

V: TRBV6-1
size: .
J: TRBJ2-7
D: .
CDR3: CARTPGLTYEQYF
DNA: TGTGCCAGAACGCCAGGACTTACCTACGAGCAGTACTTC

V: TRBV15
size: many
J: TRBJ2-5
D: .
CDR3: CATSSQRTGDQETQYF
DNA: TGTGCCACCAGCAGCCAAAGAACGGGGGACCAAGAGACCCAGTACTTC

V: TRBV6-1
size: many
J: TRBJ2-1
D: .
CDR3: CASRDSYNEQFF
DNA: TGTGCCAGCAGGGACAGCTACAATGAGCAGTTCTTC

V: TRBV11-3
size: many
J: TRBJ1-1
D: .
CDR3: CASSLGGGVTEAFF
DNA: TGTGCCAGCAGCTTAGGTGGTGGGGTAACTGAAGCTTTCTTT

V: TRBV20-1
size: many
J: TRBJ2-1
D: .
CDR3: CSAHREYNEQFF
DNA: TGCAGTGCTCACAGGGAGTACAATGAGCAGTTCTTC

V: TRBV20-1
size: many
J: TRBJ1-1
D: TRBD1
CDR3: CSATTGSDTEAFF
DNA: TGCAGTGCTACGACAGGGTCGGACACTGAAGCTTTCTTT

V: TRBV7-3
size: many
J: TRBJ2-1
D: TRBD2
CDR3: CASSQSGGARGEQFF
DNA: TGTGCCAGCAGCCAGAGCGGGGGGGCCCGGGGTGAGCAGTTCTTC

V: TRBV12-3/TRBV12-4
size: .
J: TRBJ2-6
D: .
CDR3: CASSFSPGAGANVRTF
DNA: TGTGCCAGCAGTTTCTCCCCCGGGGCTGGGGCCAACGTCCGGACTTTC

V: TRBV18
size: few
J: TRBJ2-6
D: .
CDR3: CASSPESSGANVLTF
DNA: TGTGCCAGCTCACCAGAGTCCTCTGGGGCCAACGTCCTGACTTTC

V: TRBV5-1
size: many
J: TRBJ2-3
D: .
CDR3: CASSREGGPTDTQYF
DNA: TGCGCCAGCAGCCGCGAGGGCGGCCCCACAGATACGCAGTATTTT

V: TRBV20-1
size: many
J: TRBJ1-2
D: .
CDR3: CSATGEGNNYGYTF
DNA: TGCAGTGCTACGGGGGAGGGGAACAACTATGGCTACACCTTC

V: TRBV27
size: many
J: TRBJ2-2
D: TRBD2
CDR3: CASSLLLAGYTGELFF
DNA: TGTGCCAGCAGTCTCCTCTTAGCGGGATACACCGGGGAGCTGTTTTTT

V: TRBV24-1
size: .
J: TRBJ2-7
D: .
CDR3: CATSDSWGGRRGQYF
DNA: TGTGCCACCAGTGATTCCTGGGGGGGGCGGCGCGGGCAGTACTTC

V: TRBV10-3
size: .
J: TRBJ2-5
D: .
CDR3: CATRSEESQYF
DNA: TGTGCCACCAGGTCGGAAGAGTCCCAGTACTTC

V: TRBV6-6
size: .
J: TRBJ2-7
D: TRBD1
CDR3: CASSYNRGTYEQYF
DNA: TGTGCCAGCAGTTACAACAGGGGAACCTACGAGCAGTACTTC

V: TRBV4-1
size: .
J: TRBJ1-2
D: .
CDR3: CASSQVVGYHYGYTF
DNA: TGCGCCAGCAGCCAAGTGGTGGGGTACCACTATGGCTACACCTTC

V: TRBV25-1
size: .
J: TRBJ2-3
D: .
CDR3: CAGAKAGRTDTQYF
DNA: TGTGCCGGCGCCAAGGCGGGGCGGACAGATACGCAGTATTTT

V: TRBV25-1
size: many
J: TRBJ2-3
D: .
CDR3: CASSDGEFTDTQYF
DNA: TGTGCCAGCAGCGACGGGGAATTCACAGATACGCAGTATTTT